The 8 T cell receptor beta chains reported below all come from one sample, sequenced in a study of post-analysis software for immune sequencing data. Study outcomes and limitations: Patients used several TRBV segments, including TRBV5-6, TRBV5-1 and TRBV20-1, more often than controls.

The authors incorporated unique molecular identifiers into the TCR beta cDNA libraries. TCRdb re-analysed the PCR reads in MiXCR, keeping a single row per CDR3 protein. The data contain about half a million distinct CDR3 sequences, around 34% of them singletons. Their specific antigens are unknown. Material: blood. These receptors all stem from a girl younger than 18 with multiple sclerosis.

This clonotype has at least ten counts. The V and J genes are TRBV10-3 and TRBJ2-5; the D is unclear. V lost 7 bases, J lost 2 bases, and 11 bases lay in between. This CDR3 has 13 amino acids. Germline values: CDR1 ENHRY, CDR2 SYGVKD. As DNA, the CDR3 is TGTGCCATCAATGGAAAGAGGCAAGAGACCCAGTACTTC. This codes for CAINGKRQETQYF.

The chain joins TRBV5-1 to TRBJ2-5; tentatively, D is TRBD2 (5 bases). The CDR3 is made up of 14 amino acids. The V gene lost 0 bases and the J gene lost 5 bases, with 11 bases spanning the gap. Germline V gives CDR1 SGHRS, CDR2 YFSETQ. In nucleotides, the CDR3 is TGCGCCAGCAGCTTGGCCGGGGTTGTGGAGACCCAGTACTTC. This gives the protein CASSLAGVVETQYF.

This clonotype was detected ten times or more. The rearrangement links TRBV12-3 or TRBV12-4 to TRBJ2-5; D is possibly TRBD2 (6 bases). CDR3 length equals 13 residues. Trimming shortened V by 6 bases and J by 5 bases, and 13 bases separated the two germline ends. The CDR3 loop reads CASSTGGAETQYF. The CDR3 DNA reads TGTGCCAGCAGCACCGGAGGGGCGGAGACCCAGTACTTC.

The gene calls are TRBV5-1 and TRBJ2-5; D is perhaps TRBD1 (6 bases). CDR3 length equals 14 residues. Germline lookup yields CDR1 SGHRS and CDR2 YFSETQ. The germline V and J ends were trimmed by 4 bases and 1 base, with 11 bases remaining between them. CDR3 amino acids: CASSERTVQETQYF. DNA of the CDR3: TGCGCCAGCAGCGAACGGACAGTCCAAGAGACCCAGTACTTC. Complete variable domain (other parts from reference TRBV5-1 and TRBJ2-5): KAGVTQTPRYLIKTRGQQVTLSCSPISGHRSVSWYQQTPGQGLQFLFEYFSETQRNKGNFPGRFSGRQFSNSRSEMNVSTLELGDSALYLCASSERTVQETQYFGPGTRLLVL.

The chain is built from TRBV20-1 and TRBJ2-5; TRBD1 matches at 9 bases. After removal of 6 bases from V and 3 bases from J, the junction contained 5 bases not matched to a gene. This CDR3 spans 13 amino acids. Germline assignment: CDR1 DFQATT and CDR2 SNEGSKA (reference sequence). The chain's CDR3 is CSAPGQGKETQYF. CDR3 bases: TGCAGTGCCCCTGGACAGGGGAAAGAGACCCAGTACTTC.

This sequence joins TRBV11-1 and TRBJ2-4; D not resolved. Matching the DNA end better, TRBJ2-7 makes the J call doubtful. There are 13 residues in the CDR3. Germline V lookup: CDR1 SGHAT, CDR2 FQDESV (reference sequence). CDR3 region: CASSSPDTYEQYF. CDR3 nucleotide sequence: TGTGCCAGCAGCTCTCCAGACACCTACGAGCAGTACTTC.

J is TRBJ2-1 and V is TRBV15, with D uncertain. The CDR3 has 15 residues. CDR1 and CDR2 (germline): LNHNV, YYDKDF (reference sequence). V lost 1 base and J lost 1, with 8 bases in between. Here the CDR3 reads CATSRGRQSYNEQFF. CDR3 bases: TGTGCCACCAGCAGAGGTAGGCAGTCCTACAATGAGCAGTTCTTC.

This chain links TRBV7-6 with TRBJ2-3; no definite D call. Germline V gives CDR1 SGHVS, CDR2 FNYEAQ. This CDR3 is built from 18 residues. The V end was cut by 3 bases, the J end by 0 bases, with 19 bases between. The CDR3 DNA reads TGTGCCAGCAGCTTTGACCCCTCCACCGGCGAGAGCACAGATACGCAGTATTTT. This sequence encodes CASSFDPSTGESTDTQYF.